The 29 T cell receptor beta chains presented below share a single source sample, sequenced in a study of cytotoxic CD8 clonotypes in ibrutinib-treated CLL. Measured with immunoSEQ multiplex PCR; TCRdb has only the in-frame clones, and not every one. Among 28,000 or so clones listed, 62% were seen once. The input for sequencing was PBMCs, taken before ibrutinib treatment. These receptors all stem from a human donor with chronic lymphocytic leukemia.

The V gene is TRBV5-1, the J gene TRBJ2-7; D is perhaps TRBD1 or TRBD2 (5 bases each). The germline gives CDR1 SGHRS, CDR2 YFSETQ. CDR3 length equals 13 residues. Deletions cut 3 bases from V and 7 bases from J, with 14 bases between. The chain's CDR3 is CASSWGGPGEQYF. Here the CDR3 DNA reads TGCGCCAGCAGCTGGGGCGGGCCGGGGGAGCAGTACTTC. Full variable domain (remainder filled in from reference TRBV5-1 and TRBJ2-7): KAGVTQTPRYLIKTRGQQVTLSCSPISGHRSVSWYQQTPGQGLQFLFEYFSETQRNKGNFPGRFSGRQFSNSRSEMNVSTLELGDSALYLCASSWGGPGEQYFGPGTRLTVT.

The chain employs TRBV4-1 and TRBJ1-1; D may be TRBD1 (5 bases). Between the trimmed V and J ends, which lost 6 bases and 10 bases, there was a span of 15 bases. Looked up from germline, CDR1 is MGHRA and CDR2 is YSYEKL. The CDR3 is 12 amino acids. This CDR3 reads CASRPNGGGAFF. CDR3 coding DNA: TGCGCCAGCAGGCCAAATGGGGGGGGAGCTTTCTTT.

CDR3 amino acids: CASSPGTGSAYGYTF. CDR3 sequence (DNA): TGCGCCAGCAGCCCCGGGACAGGGAGTGCCTATGGCTACACCTTC. J is TRBJ1-2 and V is TRBV5-1; 9 positions match TRBD1. Trimming took 4 bases from V and 4 from J; bases not matched to a gene: 8. The CDR3 contains 15 residues. Germline CDR1 reads SGHRS; CDR2 reads YFSETQ. Filled out from reference TRBV5-1 and TRBJ1-2, the complete variable domain reads KAGVTQTPRYLIKTRGQQVTLSCSPISGHRSVSWYQQTPGQGLQFLFEYFSETQRNKGNFPGRFSGRQFSNSRSEMNVSTLELGDSALYLCASSPGTGSAYGYTFGSGTRLTVV.

The V and J genes are TRBV5-8 and TRBJ2-1; the match to TRBD1 covers 12 bases. Germline CDR1 SGHTS, CDR2 YDEGEE. This CDR3 comprises 15 residues. V was pared by 4 bases and J by 6 bases, with 5 bases of the junction left unmatched. CDR3 sequence: CASSRGQGAGNEQFF. The CDR3 region has the DNA TGTGCCAGCAGCCGGGGACAGGGGGCGGGCAATGAGCAGTTCTTC.

This chain connects TRBV6-5 to TRBJ1-1; D is possibly TRBD1 (5 bases). Per the germline V gene, CDR1 is MNHEY and CDR2 is SVGAGI. The V gene lost 6 bases and the J gene lost 2 bases, with 10 bases spanning the gap. The CDR3 spans 13 residues. The CDR3 DNA reads TGTGCCAGCAGCCCAACAGGTAACACTGAAGCTTTCTTT. As protein: CASSPTGNTEAFF.

The V gene is TRBV11-3, the J gene TRBJ2-7, with 7 nucleotides matching TRBD1. The CDR3 is made up of 16 amino acids. CDR1 SGHNT and CDR2 YENEEA come from the germline V gene. The V segment lost 3 bases and the J segment 1 base; nucleotides outside the gene matches: 9. This CDR3 reads CASSLKGGRKSYEQYF. CDR3 DNA: TGTGCCAGCAGCTTGAAAGGGGGCCGCAAATCCTACGAGCAGTACTTC.

The chain has TRBV6-5 and TRBJ1-1, with a tentative D call TRBD1 (6 bases). V lost 6 bases and J lost 6, with 14 bases in between. CDR3 size: 13 residues. Germline loops: CDR1 MNHEY, CDR2 SVGAGI. The CDR3 is CASSPFNRAEAFF. The CDR3 DNA sequence: TGTGCCAGCAGCCCCTTTAACAGGGCTGAAGCTTTCTTT.

Only a few counts were recorded for this clone. The V call is TRBV29-1, the J call TRBJ1-1; D not resolved. Germline V gene lookup returns CDR1 SQVTM and CDR2 ANQGSEA. The ends were cut back, 6 bases at V and 5 bases at J, with 13 bases in the middle. This CDR3 contains 12 residues. As DNA, the CDR3 is TGCAGCGTCCAAGGAGATTGGACTGAAGCTTTCTTT. It encodes CSVQGDWTEAFF.

The chain is built from TRBV7-9 and TRBJ1-1, with D unclear. CDR1 and CDR2 (germline): SEHNR, FQNEAQ (reference sequence). Trimming left V 1 base short and J 8 bases short, with 8 bases between. This CDR3 spans 12 amino acids. CDR3 DNA: TGTGCCAGCAGCTTAGTAGGAATAGAAGCTTTCTTT. It translates to CASSLVGIEAFF.

The rearrangement joins TRBV25-1 to TRBJ2-6; 11 bases map to TRBD1. V shed 8 bases, J shed 1 base, and the junction held 10 bases outside the gene matches. Germline V gene data show CDR1 as MGHDK and CDR2 as SYGVNS. The CDR3 length is 18 residues. Here the CDR3 reads CASGWTGGGISGANVLTF. The CDR3 DNA follows: TGTGCCAGCGGCTGGACAGGGGGCGGAATTTCTGGGGCCAACGTCCTGACTTTC.

This clone is termed medium-sized (0.01 to 0.1%). The chain employs TRBV10-2 and TRBJ2-5, with D perhaps matching TRBD1 (6 bases). CDR3 size: 14 residues. V was pared by 2 bases and J by 5 bases, with 12 bases between. Germline values: CDR1 WSHSY, CDR2 SAAADI. CDR3 region: CASSEEGVLETQYF. The CDR3 region has the DNA TGCGCCAGCAGTGAGGAGGGGGTACTCGAGACCCAGTACTTC.

The CDR3 nucleotides are TGTGCCAGCAGTTACAACGGATACGAGCAGTACTTC. Residues: CASSYNGYEQYF. The chain carries TRBV6-5 and TRBJ2-7; no reliable D call. The CDR3 spans 12 residues. Trimming shortened V by 2 bases and J by 4 bases, and 6 bases separated the two germline ends. CDR1 MNHEY and CDR2 SVGAGI come from the germline V gene.

This chain links TRBV19 with TRBJ1-2; D is unresolved. Trimming left V 3 bases short and J 7 bases short, with 21 bases between. The CDR3 loop spans 16 amino acids. The germline gives CDR1 LNHDA, CDR2 SQIVND (reference sequence). The CDR3 coding sequence is TGTGCCAGTAGTATTTCCAATCCCCGTGGTGTAGGTGGCTACACCTTC. Its translation is CASSISNPRGVGGYTF.

The V call is TRBV28, the J call TRBJ1-4, with a tentative D call TRBD1 (5 bases). There are 12 residues in the CDR3. The germline V gene encodes CDR1 MDHEN and CDR2 SYDVKM. V was shortened by 8 bases and J by 8 bases, with 12 bases between the two germline ends. CDR3 residues: CASGREGEKLFF. DNA of the CDR3: TGTGCCAGCGGCAGGGAAGGGGAAAAACTGTTTTTT. The full variable domain, with the rest looked up from reference TRBV28 and TRBJ1-4, is DVKVTQSSRYLVKRTGEKVFLECVQDMDHENMFWYRQDPGLGLRLIYFSYDVKMKEKGDIPEGYSVSREKKERFSLILESASTNQTSMYLCASGREGEKLFFGSGTQLSVL.

The V and J genes are TRBV2 and TRBJ2-7; D might be TRBD1 (6 bases). Trimming took off 4 bases at V and 2 bases at J, with 18 bases between the two ends. The germline V gene has CDR1 SNHLY and CDR2 FYNNEI. CDR3 length: 16 amino acids. This CDR3 is CASSVGQGLLTYEQYF. DNA of the CDR3: TGTGCCAGCAGTGTGGGCCAGGGGCTGTTAACCTACGAGCAGTACTTC.

This clone has a single count. V and J are TRBV25-1 and TRBJ1-1; D is uncertain. Germline V lookup: CDR1 MGHDK, CDR2 SYGVNS. Trimming shortened V by 1 base and J by 4 bases, and 13 bases separated the two germline ends. This CDR3 comprises 15 residues. CDR3 DNA: TGTGCCAGCAGTGAATCTAACGGGCTGTCCACTGAAGCTTTCTTT. This codes for CASSESNGLSTEAFF.

This chain uses TRBV7-2 with TRBJ1-4, with a possible D match to TRBD1 (6 bases). V lost 3 bases, J lost 0 bases, and 11 bases lay in between. Germline loops: CDR1 SGHTA, CDR2 FQGNSA. This CDR3 region has 16 residues. CDR3 amino acids: CASSFWGPPTNEKLFF. CDR3 in DNA: TGTGCCAGCAGCTTTTGGGGGCCCCCAACTAATGAAAAACTGTTTTTT.

This clone came up once. The rearrangement uses TRBV6-4 and TRBJ1-5; no clear D gene. This CDR3 is built from 13 residues. CDR1 is MRHNA, CDR2 SNTAGT, per germline. V shed 5 bases and J shed 2 bases, with 7 bases lying between them. The CDR3 bases are TGTGCCAGCAGTATTTCCGGCAATCAGCCCCAGCATTTT. It specifies CASSISGNQPQHF.

CDR3 sequence: CSVEDYTDTQYF. DNA of the CDR3: TGCAGCGTTGAGGACTACACAGATACGCAGTATTTT. The chain recombines TRBV29-1 with TRBJ2-3; D possibly corresponds to TRBD2 (6 bases). CDR1 and CDR2 (germline): SQVTM, ANQGSEA. CDR3 length: 12 amino acids. V lost 3 bases and J lost 2, with 6 bases in between.

CDR3 bases: TGTGCCAGCAGGAACCCAGGGACAGATGGGACCCAGTACTTC. It is translated as CASRNPGTDGTQYF. This chain links TRBV6-1 with TRBJ2-5, with TRBD1 identical over 7 bases. The CDR3 is 14 residues long. The ends lost 6 bases at V and 7 bases at J; junction bases unmatched: 11. Germline lookup yields CDR1 MNHNS and CDR2 SASEGT.

V usage is TRBV11-2 and J usage is TRBJ2-7, with 10 bases matching TRBD1. Trimming removed 2 bases from V and 2 bases from J; junction bases left unmatched: 3. The germline CDR1 and CDR2 sequences are SGHAT and FQNNGV. The CDR3 runs to 15 residues. The CDR3 DNA is TGTGCCAGCAGCTTAACCGGGACAGGGGCCTACGAGCAGTACTTC. Protein: CASSLTGTGAYEQYF.

The chain carries TRBV18 and TRBJ2-3, with D uncertain. With 7 bases removed from V and 6 bases from J, the gap between germline ends came to 11 bases. The germline V gene has CDR1 KGHSH and CDR2 LQKENI. The CDR3 contains 12 residues. This CDR3 reads CASLQAQDTQYF. DNA of the CDR3: TGTGCCAGCTTACAAGCCCAGGATACGCAGTATTTT.

This clone was detected a few times. The V gene is TRBV6-5, the J gene TRBJ1-2, with 9 nucleotides matching TRBD1. V trimming: 5 bases; J trimming: 6 bases; junction bases outside the gene matches: 10. This CDR3 has 15 residues. Per germline, CDR1 MNHEY and CDR2 SVGAGI. DNA of the CDR3: TGTGCCAGCAGTCCCCCCGACAGGGGGAGTCATGGCTACACCTTC. It is translated as CASSPPDRGSHGYTF.

The chain uses TRBV20-1 and TRBJ1-2; D perhaps matches TRBD1 (5 bases). V lost 4 bases, J lost 12 bases, and 15 bases lay in between. This CDR3 region has 11 residues. Germline values: CDR1 DFQATT, CDR2 SNEGSKA (reference sequence). Here the CDR3 reads CSAIPQGEHTF. For the CDR3, the DNA is TGCAGTGCTATACCCCAGGGCGAGCACACCTTC.

This clone has just a few counts. This sequence joins TRBV2 and TRBJ1-1, with 7 bases identical to TRBD1. The germline V gene encodes CDR1 SNHLY and CDR2 FYNNEI. The CDR3 consists of 16 residues. Germline trimming cut 6 bases from V and 1 base from J; bases unmatched to any gene: 11. CDR3 coding DNA: TGTGCCAGCAGCATCAAAAGGGACAGCCCGAACACTGAAGCTTTCTTT. Amino acids: CASSIKRDSPNTEAFF.

The chain uses TRBV6-5 and TRBJ1-1; TRBD1 is a possible D gene (5 bases). This CDR3 has 13 residues. Trimming took 6 bases from V and 7 from J, leaving 15 bases between them. Germline V CDR1 and CDR2: MNHEY, SVGAGI. The DNA for the CDR3 is TGTGCCAGCAGCAACCCCGGGACCATTGAAGCTTTCTTT. It codes for CASSNPGTIEAFF.

About this clone: One end of the junction is discordant with germline, which a read error may explain. The gene calls are TRBV29-1 and TRBJ1-1, with D maybe TRBD1 (5 bases). Germline loops: CDR1 SQVTM, CDR2 ANQGSEA. The CDR3 totals 13 residues. The CDR3 DNA is TGCAGCGTCGAAGGGACCGGGAACACTGAAGCTTTCTTT. This encodes CSVEGTGNTEAFF.

CDR3: CASSEAGAVWEQFF. Written as DNA, the CDR3 is TGTGCCAGCAGTGAAGCGGGAGCCGTTTGGGAGCAGTTCTTC. The genes are TRBV2 and TRBJ2-1; TRBD2 is a possible D gene (5 bases). Germline loops: CDR1 SNHLY, CDR2 FYNNEI. V lost 0 bases and J 10 bases, leaving 13 bases between the germline ends. The CDR3 runs to 14 residues.

This rearrangement joins TRBV10-3 to TRBJ2-6, with unresolved D. The length of the CDR3 is 14 residues. V was trimmed by 11 bases and J by 0 bases, leaving 11 bases between them. CDR1 ENHRY and CDR2 SYGVKD come from the germline V gene. The CDR3 nucleotides read TGTGCCCACTCGGACGGCTCTGGGGCCAACGTCCTGACTTTC. Encoded protein: CAHSDGSGANVLTF.